Listed below are T cell receptor beta chains from one sample, sequenced in a study of T cell responses to AZD1222 COVID-19 vaccine. Only in-frame clones appear in the TCRdb table, and some are missing; sequencing was by immunoSEQ multiplex PCR. The sample yields roughly 150,000 clones, 89% seen once. The sample in question was peripheral blood, obtained on day 0 of AZD1222 vaccination. The receptors derive from an adult in good health. The CDR3 runs from the conserved cysteine through the conserved F or W. The D gene is left open where the match is weak. Clone size is not always given. Where it is, it says once, few, many or a class for expanded clones.

CDR3,DNA,V,D,J,size
CASSEETQYF,TGTGCCAGCAGCGAGGAGACCCAGTACTTC,TRBV11-2,NA,TRBJ2-5,NA
CASSLSQGIPTNEKLFF,TGTGCCAGCAGCCTATCACAGGGGATTCCGACTAATGAAAAACTGTTTTTT,TRBV7-9,TRBD1,TRBJ1-4,NA
CASSLDGTSLDSYNEQFF,TGTGCCAGCAGTCTAGACGGGACTTCCCTCGACTCCTACAATGAGCAGTTCTTC,TRBV6-6,NA,TRBJ2-1,NA
CASSLTESNQPQHF,TGTGCCAGCTCACTCACGGAAAGCAATCAGCCCCAGCATTTT,TRBV18,NA,TRBJ1-5,NA
CASSTSGRAYNEQFF,TGTGCCAGTAGTACTAGCGGGAGGGCGTACAATGAGCAGTTCTTC,TRBV19,TRBD2,TRBJ2-1,NA
CASSLWTGYEQYF,TGTGCCAGCAGTCTATGGACGGGCTACGAGCAGTACTTC,TRBV27,NA,TRBJ2-7,NA
CASSPRGSATNEKLFF,TGTGCCAGCTCACCCAGAGGAAGTGCAACTAATGAAAAACTGTTTTTT,TRBV18,NA,TRBJ1-4,NA
CASSVSTEMNTEAFF,TGTGCCAGCAGTGTTTCCACGGAGATGAACACTGAAGCTTTCTTT,TRBV2,NA,TRBJ1-1,NA
CASSPLPSNQPQHF,TGTGCCAGCAGCCCGCTTCCTAGCAATCAGCCCCAGCATTTT,TRBV3-1/TRBV3-2,NA,TRBJ1-5,NA
CASSLMTSLGEQYF,TGTGCCAGCAGCCTTATGACTAGCCTGGGCGAGCAGTACTTC,TRBV11-2,TRBD2,TRBJ2-7,NA
CASRMDRGGGGYTF,TGTGCCAGCAGAATGGACAGGGGCGGAGGAGGCTACACCTTC,TRBV2,TRBD1,TRBJ1-2,NA
CATSDRTSGAETQYF,TGTGCCACCAGTGACAGGACTAGCGGGGCAGAGACCCAGTACTTC,TRBV24-1,TRBD2,TRBJ2-5,NA
CAWSVAGDEQYF,TGTGCCTGGAGTGTAGCCGGGGACGAGCAGTACTTC,TRBV30,NA,TRBJ2-7,NA
CASSPLGTSGTSTDTQYF,TGTGCCAGCTCACCCCTAGGGACTAGCGGGACTAGCACAGATACGCAGTATTTT,TRBV18,TRBD2,TRBJ2-3,NA
CASSGRAKGPLQETQYF,TGTGCCAGCAGTGGGCGGGCGAAGGGTCCCTTACAAGAGACCCAGTACTTC,TRBV25-1,NA,TRBJ2-5,NA
CAIRMGAGSFGDTEAFF,TGTGCCATCAGAATGGGGGCAGGGTCGTTCGGGGACACTGAAGCTTTCTTT,TRBV10-3,NA,TRBJ1-1,NA
CASSLGTRAFF,TGTGCCAGCAGTTTAGGGACAAGGGCTTTCTTT,TRBV12-3/TRBV12-4,NA,TRBJ1-1,once